The TCR beta chain described here comes from a study of lymphopenia after photon versus proton radiotherapy. General study results and limits: Post-nadir TCR diversity decline inversely tracked overall survival among those who died. After the lymphocyte nadir, photon-treated repertoires showed oligoclonal expansion, especially of CD8+ Temra cells. Better survival with proton therapy was suggested as possible, not demonstrated. Proton therapy kept repertoires fairly stable, unlike photons, which gained effector/memory cells.

The method was immunoSEQ multiplex PCR; TCRdb's version includes in-frame clones alone and lacks a portion of them. The table includes fewer than 25,000 clones, 84% detected once. Remarks on this clone: Its antigen is unknown.

With 4 bases clipped from V and 5 bases from J, the junction kept 14 bases outside the gene matches. CDR3 size: 16 residues. Germline CDR1 reads PRHDT; CDR2 reads FYEKMQ (reference sequence). This chain connects TRBV13 to TRBJ2-7, with 7 bases lining up with TRBD1. The material was peripheral blood, obtained from a patient treated with photon-based radiotherapy. The source is a man aged 35-49 years with gastric cancer. The CDR3, as DNA: TGTGCCAGCAGCTCCAGAGCGACAGGGACAGTGAACGAGCAGTACTTC. Translated, it gives CASSSRATGTVNEQYF.